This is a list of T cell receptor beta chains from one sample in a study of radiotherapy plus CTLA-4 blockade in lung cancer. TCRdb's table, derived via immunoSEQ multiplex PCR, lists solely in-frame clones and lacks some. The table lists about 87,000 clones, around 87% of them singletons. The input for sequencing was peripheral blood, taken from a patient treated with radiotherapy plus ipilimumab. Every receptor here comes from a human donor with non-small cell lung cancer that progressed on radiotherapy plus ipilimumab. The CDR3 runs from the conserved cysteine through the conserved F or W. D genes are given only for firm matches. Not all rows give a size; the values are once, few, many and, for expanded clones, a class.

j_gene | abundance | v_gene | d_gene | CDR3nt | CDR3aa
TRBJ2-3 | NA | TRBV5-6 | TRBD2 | TGTGCCAGCAGCTTGGAGCTAGCGGGGGGCTACACAGATACGCAGTATTTT | CASSLELAGGYTDTQYF
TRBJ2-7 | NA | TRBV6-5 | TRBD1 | TGTGCCAGCAGTCCTTTAGACAGGGGCTACGAGCAGTACTTC | CASSPLDRGYEQYF
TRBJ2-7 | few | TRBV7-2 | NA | TGTGCCAGCAGCTCTAGGGGATCCTACGAGCAGTACTTC | CASSSRGSYEQYF
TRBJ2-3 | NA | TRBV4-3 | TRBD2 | TGCGCCAGCAGCCAAGGTATCAAATTAGCGGGCCTGGATACGCAGTATTTT | CASSQGIKLAGLDTQYF
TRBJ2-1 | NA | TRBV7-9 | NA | TGTGCCAGCAGCCTGGGACTCACCACCAATGAGCAGTTCTTC | CASSLGLTTNEQFF
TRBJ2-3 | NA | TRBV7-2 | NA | TGTGCCAGCAGTCCAGCAGGACATAGCACAGATACGCAGTATTTT | CASSPAGHSTDTQYF
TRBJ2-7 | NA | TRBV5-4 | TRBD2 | TGTGCCAGCAGCCCGGGACTAGCGGGATATCAGCACGAGCAGTACTTC | CASSPGLAGYQHEQYF
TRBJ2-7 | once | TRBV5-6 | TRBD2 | TGTGCCAGCAGCTTGGGCGCTAGCGGGGTTTTCGGCGAGCAGTACTTC | CASSLGASGVFGEQYF
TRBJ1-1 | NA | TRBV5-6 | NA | TGTGCCAGCAGCTTGGCGTCGAACACTGAAGCTTTCTTT | CASSLASNTEAFF
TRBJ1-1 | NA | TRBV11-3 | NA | TGTGCCAGCAGCTTCAGGGAAACTGAAGCTTTCTTT | CASSFRETEAFF
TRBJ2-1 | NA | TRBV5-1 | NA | TGCGCCAGCAGCTTGGGGGCATGGGATGAGCAGTTCTTC | CASSLGAWDEQFF
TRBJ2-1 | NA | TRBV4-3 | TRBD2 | TGCGCCAGCGGTAAGAGGACGGGAGGGAGCTCCTACAATGAGCAGTTCTTC | CASGKRTGGSSYNEQFF
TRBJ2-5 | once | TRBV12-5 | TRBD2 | TGTGCTAGTGGTTTGGTAACCCGGACTAGCGGGGGTTTAGAGACCCAGTACTTC | CASGLVTRTSGGLETQYF
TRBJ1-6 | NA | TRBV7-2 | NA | TGTGCCAGCAGCGCCGGAGCCTGGAATTCACCCCTCCACTTT | CASSAGAWNSPLHF
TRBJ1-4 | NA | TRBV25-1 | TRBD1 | TGTGCCAGCAGTGCGCAGGGGGCAATCGGATATGAAAAACTGTTTTTT | CASSAQGAIGYEKLFF
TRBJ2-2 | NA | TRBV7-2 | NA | TGTGCCAGCAGCCGTCGAATGGCCGGGGAGCTGTTTTTT | CASSRRMAGELFF
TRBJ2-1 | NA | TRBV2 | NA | TGTGCCACTACCCTTTCCGATGAGCAGTTCTTC | CATTLSDEQFF
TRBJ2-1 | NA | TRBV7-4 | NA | TGTGCCAGCAGCCTGGGGGGGCTGACCGAATGGGGCCCAACGCGAGACAATGAGCAGTTCTTC | CASSLGGLTEWGPTRDNEQFF
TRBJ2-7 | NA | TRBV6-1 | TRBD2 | TGTGCCAGCAGCCTGACTAGCGGGATATCCTACGAGCAGTACTTC | CASSLTSGISYEQYF
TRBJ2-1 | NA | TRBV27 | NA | TGTGCCAGCAGTTTAATCCCCACTAGCTTCTACAATGAGCAGTTCTTC | CASSLIPTSFYNEQFF
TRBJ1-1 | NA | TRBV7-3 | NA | TGTGCCAGCAGCTTAGGCTTTAACACTGAAGCTTTCTTT | CASSLGFNTEAFF
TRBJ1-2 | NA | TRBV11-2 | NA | TGTGCCAGCAGCTCTTCCCTGGGCTATGGCTACACCTTC | CASSSSLGYGYTF
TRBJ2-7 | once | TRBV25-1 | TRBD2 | TGTGCCAGCAGGAGCGGGATCGGGTACGAGCAGTACTTC | CASRSGIGYEQYF
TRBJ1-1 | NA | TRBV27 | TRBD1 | TGTGCCAGCAGCCCGACAGGGGCGCTCACTGAAGCTTTCTTT | CASSPTGALTEAFF
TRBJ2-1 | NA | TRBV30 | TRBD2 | TGTGCCTGGGTAGAGCGGGAGGCCAGATTGTTCTTC | CAWVEREARLFF
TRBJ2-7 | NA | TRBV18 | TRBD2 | TGTGCCAGCTCACCAGGAAGCGGGGGGCTCTACGAGCAGTACTTC | CASSPGSGGLYEQYF